The 12 T cell receptor beta chains reported below all come from one sample, sequenced in a study of T cells of healthy individuals. Using its own MiXCR run on the 5' RACE reads, TCRdb lists one record per CDR3 protein. The table lists about 53,000 distinct CDR3 sequences, around 15% of them singletons. Source of these receptors: a human donor in good health.

This clonotype was detected a few times. The gene calls are TRBV5-1 and TRBJ2-1; D tentatively fits TRBD1 or TRBD2 (5 bases each). Germline V gene data show CDR1 as SGHRS and CDR2 as YFSETQ. With 4 bases removed from V and 5 bases from J, the gap between germline ends came to 13 bases. The CDR3 spans 14 residues. This CDR3 is CASSQSGAHNEQFF. The CDR3 DNA sequence: TGCGCCAGCAGCCAGTCCGGGGCCCACAATGAGCAGTTCTTC.

This clonotype was observed at least ten times. The rearrangement joins TRBV12-3 or TRBV12-4 to TRBJ2-1; D gene uncertain. Trimming stripped 6 bases from V and 8 bases from J, with 11 bases between. CDR3 size: 12 residues. CDR3 sequence reads: CASRFSSDEQFF. Here the CDR3 DNA reads TGTGCCAGCAGGTTCTCTAGTGATGAGCAGTTCTTC.

This clonotype was observed a few times. This chain joins TRBV7-9 and TRBJ1-5; D is ambiguous. The CDR3 contains 14 residues. V gave up 1 base and J gave up 7 bases, with 11 bases separating them. In germline, CDR1 is SEHNR, CDR2 FQNEAQ (reference sequence). CDR3 in DNA: TGTGCCAGCAGCTTAGATTGGGGTGACCAGCCCCAGCATTTT. Translated: CASSLDWGDQPQHF.

V is TRBV29-1 and J is TRBJ2-7; TRBD1 matches at 8 bases. This CDR3 is 15 amino acids long. V shed 0 bases, J shed 2 bases, and the junction held 6 bases outside the gene matches. The germline CDR1 and CDR2 sequences are SQVTM and ANQGSEA. The CDR3 protein is CSVEDPGGLPYEQYF. The DNA for the CDR3 is TGCAGCGTTGAAGATCCAGGGGGCTTGCCCTACGAGCAGTACTTC.

The sample holds a few counts of this clonotype. A junction end diverges from the germline sequence, so it may reflect a read error. V gene TRBV18 combines with J gene TRBJ2-3; D is uncertain. Germline assignment: CDR1 KGHSH and CDR2 LQKENI. The CDR3 covers 14 residues. CDR3 sequence: CASAPGWARDTQYF. CDR3 DNA sequence: TGTGCCAGCGCACCAGGATGGGCCAGGGATACGCAGTATTTT.

This clonotype was counted at least ten times. This rearrangement joins TRBV20-1 to TRBJ2-3; 11 bases line up with TRBD2. With 2 bases clipped from V and 4 bases from J, the junction kept 11 bases outside the gene matches. The CDR3 loop spans 17 amino acids. Germline V gives CDR1 DFQATT, CDR2 SNEGSKA (reference sequence). Here the CDR3 reads CSARYALGLAGSDTQYF. As DNA, the CDR3 is TGCAGTGCTAGATACGCCCTTGGACTAGCGGGCTCAGATACGCAGTATTTT.

In its sample, this clonotype was seen many times. This chain joins TRBV20-1 and TRBJ2-7, with D possibly being TRBD1 (6 bases). Germline V gene data show CDR1 as DFQATT and CDR2 as SNEGSKA (reference sequence). The CDR3 is 13 residues long. The CDR3 is CRIPGHRYHEQYF. As DNA, the CDR3 is TGCAGGATTCCGGGACACAGGTACCACGAGCAGTACTTC.

This clonotype was seen ten or more times. The J gene is TRBJ2-5, the V gene TRBV29-1; 9 bases map to TRBD2. Germline V gene data show CDR1 as SQVTM and CDR2 as ANQGSEA. This CDR3 is built from 15 residues. V lost 5 bases and J lost 2; bases outside the gene matches: 9. The CDR3 protein is CSVRLLAGIQETQYF. CDR3 nucleotide sequence: TGCAGCGTTCGGTTGCTAGCGGGGATACAAGAGACCCAGTACTTC. The full variable domain, completed using reference TRBV29-1 and TRBJ2-5, is SAVISQKPSRDICQRGTSLTIQCQVDSQVTMMFWYRQQPGQSLTLIATANQGSEATYESGFVIDKFPISRPNLTFSTLTVSNMSPEDSSIYLCSVRLLAGIQETQYFGPGTRLLVL.

A few counts support this clonotype. J is TRBJ2-7 and V is TRBV7-9; D unclear. The CDR3 spans 12 residues. The V and J ends lost 5 bases and 3 bases respectively, with 8 bases between them. Germline V gene sequence: CDR1 SEHNR, CDR2 FQNEAQ (reference sequence). The CDR3 spells CASSDMFYEQYF. The DNA for the CDR3 is TGTGCCAGCAGCGACATGTTCTACGAGCAGTACTTC.

This chain uses TRBV27 with TRBJ2-3; 10 nucleotides align to TRBD2. V lost 2 bases, J lost 4 bases, and 6 bases stayed unmatched. Germline V gives CDR1 MNHEY, CDR2 SMNVEV (reference sequence). This CDR3 has 16 residues. CDR3 bases: TGTGCCAGCAGTTTAGCCAGCGGGAGGGCCGCAGATACGCAGTATTTT. Translation gives CASSLASGRAADTQYF.

This chain uses TRBV5-5 with TRBJ1-4; TRBD1 matches at 7 bases. J lost 2 bases, V lost 3 bases, and 4 bases had no gene match. Per the germline V gene, CDR1 is SGHKS and CDR2 is YYEKEE (reference sequence). The CDR3 runs to 15 residues. As DNA, the CDR3 is TGTGCCAGCAGCTCGCCGGACAGGACTAATGAAAAACTGTTTTTT. It yields the protein CASSSPDRTNEKLFF. Full variable domain (outside the CDR3, taken from reference TRBV5-5 and TRBJ1-4): DAGVTQSPTHLIKTRGQQVTLRCSPISGHKSVSWYQQVLGQGPQFIFQYYEKEERGRGNFPDRFSARQFPNYSSELNVNALLLGDSALYLCASSSPDRTNEKLFFGSGTQLSVL.

V is TRBV14 and J is TRBJ2-1; D may match TRBD1 or TRBD2 (6 bases each). With 0 bases removed from V and 0 bases from J, the gap between germline ends came to 15 bases. The CDR3 spans 18 residues. Per the germline V gene, CDR1 is SGHDN and CDR2 is FVKESK. For the CDR3, the DNA is TGTGCCAGCAGCCAAGATGCTGTGGGGGGCCGCTCCTACAATGAGCAGTTCTTC. Encoded protein: CASSQDAVGGRSYNEQFF.